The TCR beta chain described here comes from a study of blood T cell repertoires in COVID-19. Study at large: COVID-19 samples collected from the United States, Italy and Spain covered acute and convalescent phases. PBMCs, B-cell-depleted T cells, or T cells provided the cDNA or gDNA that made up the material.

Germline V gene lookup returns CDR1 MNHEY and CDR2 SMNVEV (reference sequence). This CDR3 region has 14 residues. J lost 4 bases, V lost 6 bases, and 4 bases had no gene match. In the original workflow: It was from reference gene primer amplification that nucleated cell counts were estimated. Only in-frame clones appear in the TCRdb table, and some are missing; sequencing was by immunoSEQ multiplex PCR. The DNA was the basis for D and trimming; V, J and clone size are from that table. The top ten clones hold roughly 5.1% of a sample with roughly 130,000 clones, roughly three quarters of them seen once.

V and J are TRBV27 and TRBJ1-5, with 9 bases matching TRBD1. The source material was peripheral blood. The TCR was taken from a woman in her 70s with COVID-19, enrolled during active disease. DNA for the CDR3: TGTGCCAGCAGCCAGGGACAGGGAAATCAGCCCCAGCATTTT. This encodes CASSQGQGNQPQHF.